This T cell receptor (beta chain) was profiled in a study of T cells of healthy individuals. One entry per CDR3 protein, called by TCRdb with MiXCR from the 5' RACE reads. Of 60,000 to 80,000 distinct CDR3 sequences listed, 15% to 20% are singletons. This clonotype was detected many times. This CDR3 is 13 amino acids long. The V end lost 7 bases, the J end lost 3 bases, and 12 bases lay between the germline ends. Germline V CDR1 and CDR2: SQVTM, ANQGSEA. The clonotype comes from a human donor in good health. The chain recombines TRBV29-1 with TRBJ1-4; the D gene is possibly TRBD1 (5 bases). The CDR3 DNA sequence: TGCAGCGGTTCCCGGGACCCTAATGAAAAACTGTTTTTT. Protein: CSGSRDPNEKLFF.